This is a list of T cell receptor beta chains from one sample in a study of technical replicates of blood from several donors. Clones were sequenced by immunoSEQ multiplex PCR, and TCRdb holds only the in-frame ones, with some missing. The table shows about 57,000 clones, with around nine tenths occurring only once. The specimen sequenced was PBMCs. These receptors all stem from a human donor in good health. Some clones in this sample may be carry-over from other donors' samples. The CDR3 runs from the conserved cysteine through the conserved F or W. A D gene is named only where the DNA matches it firmly. Clone size is shown for a subset of rows, as once, few, many or a class of expanded clone.

j_gene,d_gene,abundance,v_gene,len,CDR3aa,CDR3nt
TRBJ2-7,-,-,TRBV4-3,15,CASSQDVGSLYEQYF,TGCGCCAGCAGCCAAGATGTGGGCAGCCTCTACGAGCAGTACTTC
TRBJ2-1,TRBD2,-,TRBV5-4,18,CASSRIPGTSGTYNEQFF,TGTGCCAGCAGCAGAATTCCCGGGACTAGCGGTACCTACAATGAGCAGTTCTTC
TRBJ1-1,-,-,TRBV10-3,12,CAISGTETEAFF,TGTGCCATCAGCGGGACTGAAACTGAAGCTTTCTTT
TRBJ1-2,-,-,TRBV7-2,12,CASSLNMGGYTF,TGTGCCAGCAGCCTTAACATGGGCGGCTACACCTTC
TRBJ1-5,-,-,TRBV19,16,CASSMVGGRGNQPQHF,TGTGCCAGTAGTATGGTGGGGGGAAGGGGCAATCAGCCCCAGCATTTT
TRBJ1-3,TRBD1,-,TRBV2,16,CASRRDRAISGNTIYF,TGTGCCAGCAGAAGGGACAGGGCAATCTCTGGAAACACCATATATTTT
TRBJ1-2,-,-,TRBV5-6,12,CASSLDRGVYTF,TGTGCCAGCAGCTTGGATCGGGGGGTCTACACCTTC
TRBJ2-7,-,-,TRBV21-1,15,CASSKARSPLRGQYF,TGTGCCAGCAGCAAAGCCCGGTCTCCACTACGGGGGCAGTACTTC
TRBJ1-5,-,-,TRBV6-6,14,CASTLAGDNQPQHF,TGTGCCAGCACTCTTGCGGGGGACAATCAGCCCCAGCATTTT
TRBJ2-5,TRBD2,once,TRBV11-3,15,CASSPRAGGSETQYF,TGTGCCAGCAGCCCGCGTGCGGGGGGATCTGAGACCCAGTACTTC
TRBJ1-5,-,-,TRBV2,15,CASSVGGAGNQPQHF,TGTGCCAGCAGCGTCGGGGGGGCAGGGAATCAGCCCCAGCATTTT
TRBJ2-2,-,once,TRBV4-3,14,CASSQDSGFGELFF,TGCGCCAGCAGCCAAGATTCAGGGTTCGGGGAGCTGTTTTTT
TRBJ2-5,-,-,TRBV6-1,14,CASSGTGREETQYF,TGTGCCAGCAGTGGTACAGGGCGGGAAGAGACCCAGTACTTC
TRBJ2-7,-,-,TRBV30,14,CAWSVGQGHPEQYF,TGTGCCTGGAGTGTCGGCCAGGGGCACCCCGAGCAGTACTTC
TRBJ2-7,TRBD2,-,TRBV5-1,15,CASSLWSGASYEQYF,TGCGCCAGCAGCTTGTGGAGCGGGGCCTCCTACGAGCAGTACTTC
TRBJ2-5,TRBD2,-,TRBV11-2,14,CASSLRLAGGDSDF,TGTGCCAGCAGCTTAAGACTAGCGGGGGGGGATTCGGACTTC
TRBJ2-1,-,-,TRBV29-1,15,CSVGTSFSSYNEQFF,TGCAGCGTTGGAACTTCCTTTAGCTCCTACAATGAGCAGTTCTTC
TRBJ2-7,TRBD1,once,TRBV27,15,CASSLWGQKSYEQYF,TGTGCCAGCAGTTTATGGGGACAGAAAAGCTACGAGCAGTACTTC
TRBJ2-6,-,-,TRBV6-5,15,CASRSTGPGANVLTF,TGTGCCAGCAGATCGACAGGCCCTGGGGCCAACGTCCTGACTTTC
TRBJ2-4,-,-,TRBV25-1,15,CASSEVSGFKNIQYF,TGTGCCAGCAGTGAAGTTTCAGGGTTCAAAAACATTCAGTACTTC
TRBJ2-1,-,-,TRBV15,13,CATSRFTSREQFF,TGTGCCACCAGCAGATTCACTAGCAGGGAGCAGTTCTTC
TRBJ1-5,-,-,TRBV19,11,CASSPNTPQHF,TGTGCCAGTAGTCCAAACACCCCCCAGCATTTT
TRBJ1-5,-,-,TRBV10-3,17,CAISESSGGSSNQPQHF,TGTGCCATCAGTGAGTCGTCGGGGGGAAGTAGCAATCAGCCCCAGCATTTT
TRBJ1-2,TRBD1,-,TRBV6-5,15,CAASGTGLFKGGYTF,TGTGCCGCAAGCGGGACAGGGCTCTTTAAGGGGGGCTACACCTTC
TRBJ1-3,-,-,TRBV2,14,CASSAVSSGNTIYF,TGTGCCAGCAGTGCTGTGAGCTCTGGAAACACCATATATTTT
TRBJ1-2,-,-,TRBV9,14,CASSLQDLGGVYTF,TGTGCCAGCAGCCTACAGGACCTCGGGGGGGTGTACACCTTC
TRBJ2-6,-,-,TRBV6-1,14,CASINIGGANVLTF,TGTGCCAGCATTAACATTGGCGGGGCCAACGTCCTGACTTTC
TRBJ1-2,-,-,TRBV19,15,CASSLTERVIYGYTF,TGTGCCAGTAGTTTAACCGAGAGAGTGATCTATGGCTACACCTTC
TRBJ1-5,TRBD1,-,TRBV6-1,14,CASSARQGGWPQHF,TGTGCCAGCAGTGCAAGACAGGGGGGGTGGCCCCAGCATTTT
TRBJ1-4,TRBD1,-,TRBV7-8,15,CASSSGQGAGEKLFF,TGTGCCAGCAGCTCGGGACAGGGGGCTGGAGAAAAACTGTTTTTT
TRBJ2-7,TRBD1,-,TRBV5-4,15,CASSIRTGRTYEQYF,TGTGCCAGCAGCATCAGGACAGGGCGAACCTACGAGCAGTACTTC
TRBJ1-2,TRBD1,-,TRBV19,15,CASNDRTGDPYGYTF,TGTGCCAGTAACGATCGGACAGGGGATCCCTATGGCTACACCTTC
TRBJ2-3,TRBD2,-,TRBV7-2,16,CASSGRTSGSTDTQYF,TGTGCCAGCAGCGGGCGGACTAGCGGGTCCACAGATACGCAGTATTTT
TRBJ2-1,TRBD2,-,TRBV10-3,13,CAIMGTTNNEQFF,TGTGCCATCATGGGGACTACCAACAATGAGCAGTTCTTC
TRBJ2-1,TRBD1,once,TRBV4-3,18,CASSQVWTGGFFYNEQFF,TGCGCCAGCAGCCAAGTTTGGACAGGGGGTTTTTTCTACAATGAGCAGTTCTTC
TRBJ2-6,-,-,TRBV19,19,CASCSSRFTTEAGANVLTF,TGTGCCAGTTGTAGCAGTCGTTTCACGACGGAGGCTGGGGCCAACGTCCTGACTTTC
TRBJ2-5,TRBD1,-,TRBV6-1,14,CASGDRPYQETQYF,TGTGCCAGCGGGGACAGGCCGTACCAAGAGACCCAGTACTTC
TRBJ2-1,-,-,TRBV7-3,12,CASSLLGDEQFF,TGTGCCAGCAGCTTACTAGGAGATGAGCAGTTCTTC
TRBJ2-5,-,-,TRBV18,13,CASSPMAAETQYF,TGTGCCAGCTCACCAATGGCGGCGGAGACCCAGTACTTC
TRBJ1-1,-,few,TRBV15,14,CATSRDRTVTEAFF,TGTGCCACCAGCAGAGATCGGACAGTCACTGAAGCTTTCTTT
TRBJ2-1,-,-,TRBV4-1,17,CASSQDFTGGLYNEQFF,TGCGCCAGCAGCCAAGATTTCACGGGGGGCCTATACAATGAGCAGTTCTTC
TRBJ2-7,TRBD2,-,TRBV5-1,16,CASSPSGLAGSGEQYF,TGCGCCAGCAGCCCCTCGGGACTAGCGGGATCGGGCGAGCAGTACTTC
TRBJ2-3,TRBD2,-,TRBV5-4,17,CASSRRRAGVRADTQYF,TGTGCCAGCAGCCGCCGAAGAGCGGGAGTTCGAGCAGATACGCAGTATTTT
TRBJ2-1,TRBD2,-,TRBV4-1,16,CASSQDLLAGATEQFF,TGCGCCAGCAGCCAAGATTTGCTAGCGGGAGCAACTGAGCAGTTCTTC
TRBJ1-5,-,few,TRBV19,16,CASSMWGPFGNQPQHF,TGTGCCAGTAGTATGTGGGGGCCATTCGGCAATCAGCCCCAGCATTTT
TRBJ2-1,-,-,TRBV7-2,11,CASSTYNEQFF,TGTGCCAGCAGCACATACAATGAGCAGTTCTTC
TRBJ2-2,-,-,TRBV6-6,14,CASTIVRFTGELFF,TGTGCCAGCACCATAGTTCGTTTCACCGGGGAGCTGTTTTTT
TRBJ2-7,TRBD2,-,TRBV5-1,15,CASRVASGRQYEQYF,TGCGCCAGCAGAGTGGCTAGCGGGAGGCAGTACGAGCAGTACTTC
TRBJ1-2,TRBD1,-,TRBV5-4,15,CASSLGPQGPWGYTF,TGTGCCAGCAGCTTGGGGCCACAGGGGCCATGGGGCTACACCTTC
TRBJ2-1,-,-,TRBV28,12,CASSLLPNEQFF,TGTGCCAGCAGTTTACTTCCCAATGAGCAGTTCTTC
TRBJ2-5,TRBD2,-,TRBV7-9,16,CASSGVGGGPGETQYF,TGTGCCAGCAGCGGCGTGGGGGGAGGGCCGGGGGAGACCCAGTACTTC
TRBJ1-1,-,-,TRBV10-3,14,CAISESRGHTEAFF,TGTGCCATCAGTGAGTCAAGAGGTCACACTGAAGCTTTCTTT
TRBJ1-1,-,-,TRBV19,14,CASRGTGGGTEAFF,TGTGCCAGTAGAGGAACCGGGGGGGGCACTGAAGCTTTCTTT
TRBJ2-1,TRBD1,-,TRBV14,15,CASSRRDRGFHEQFF,TGTGCCAGCAGCCGACGGGACAGGGGGTTCCATGAGCAGTTCTTC
TRBJ2-7,-,-,TRBV7-2,14,CASSPRGGSYEQYF,TGTGCCAGCAGCCCTCGGGGTGGCAGTTACGAGCAGTACTTC